This record looks at one T cell receptor (beta chain) sequence and its context. CDR1 is MNHEY, CDR2 SVGAGI, per germline. CDR3 length: 13 amino acids. V was pared by 4 bases and J by 8 bases, with 14 bases between. Clones were sequenced by immunoSEQ multiplex PCR, and TCRdb holds only the in-frame ones, with some missing. The table has about 76,000 clones, roughly 84% seen once; the top ten hold over 9.5%. These data are taken from a study of blood T cell repertoires in COVID-19. Seattle participants joined during active infection and were tracked over time. The sequencing sample was made of peripheral blood. The clonotype comes from a man aged 55 to 70 with COVID-19, enrolled during active disease. V and J are TRBV6-5 and TRBJ1-1; tentative D call: TRBD1 (5 bases). For the CDR3, the DNA is TGTGCCAGCAGTTCACGACAGAGTACAGAAGCTTTCTTT. This encodes CASSSRQSTEAFF.